These 23 T cell receptor beta chains share one sample of origin, sequenced in a study of T cells after yellow fever vaccination. Each CDR3 protein gets one entry after TCRdb re-called the 5' RACE reads with MiXCR. Found here are some 500,000 distinct CDR3 sequences, 13% of them singletons; the top ten hold 11% to 15%. The specimen comprised PBMCs, sampled on the day of the yellow fever booster vaccination. Source of these receptors: a man under 40 who received the YFV17D yellow fever vaccine.

This clonotype occurred a few times. The chain employs TRBV29-1 and TRBJ2-5; 8 bases line up with TRBD2. From germline, CDR1 is SQVTM and CDR2 ANQGSEA. The CDR3 totals 13 residues. Unmatched junction bases numbered 7, after V lost 6 bases and J lost 4 bases. CDR3 region: CSVNQAGGETQYF. CDR3 DNA sequence: TGCAGCGTAAACCAGGCGGGGGGAGAGACCCAGTACTTC.

V and J are TRBV11-2 and TRBJ2-5; 9 nucleotides align to TRBD1. Trimming at V came to 3 bases and at J to 5 bases, leaving 7 bases not matched to a gene. The CDR3 consists of 15 residues. The germline V gene has CDR1 SGHAT and CDR2 FQNNGV. This chain's CDR3 is CASSFGDRVVETQYF. The CDR3 DNA sequence: TGTGCCAGCAGCTTTGGGGACAGGGTGGTGGAGACCCAGTACTTC.

This CDR3 is CASRSPSSGNTIYF. CDR3 DNA sequence: TGTGCCAGCAGATCACCGAGCTCTGGAAACACCATATATTTT. V gene TRBV7-2 combines with J gene TRBJ1-3; D is undetermined. V dropped 6 bases and J dropped 0 bases, with 9 bases sitting between them. Looked up from germline, CDR1 is SGHTA and CDR2 is FQGNSA. The CDR3 length is 14 residues.

This chain links TRBV5-1 with TRBJ1-2, with D possibly TRBD1 on 5 matching bases. This CDR3 comprises 12 residues. Germline values: CDR1 SGHRS, CDR2 YFSETQ. V was pared by 4 bases and J by 4 bases, with 8 bases between. DNA of the CDR3: TGCGCCAGCAGCGCCGGGGGCTATGGCTACACCTTC. Translation: CASSAGGYGYTF.

The chain has TRBV5-1 and TRBJ2-3; tentatively, D is TRBD2 (6 bases). Deletions cut 4 bases from V and 4 bases from J, with 13 bases between. CDR1 is SGHRS, CDR2 YFSETQ, per germline. This CDR3 is built from 14 residues. CDR3: CASSGGTGADTQYF. In nucleotides, the CDR3 is TGCGCCAGCAGCGGGGGTACGGGGGCAGATACGCAGTATTTT.

This clonotype was seen a handful of times. The chain couples TRBV28 to TRBJ1-2, with D tentatively TRBD1 (5 bases). Germline CDR1 is MDHEN and CDR2 is SYDVKM. CDR3 size: 12 residues. Trimming pared 6 bases from V and 4 bases from J, leaving 9 bases between. The CDR3 region is CASSHGTYGYTF. The CDR3, as DNA: TGTGCCAGCAGCCACGGGACCTATGGCTACACCTTC.

This clonotype was seen only a few times. This rearrangement joins TRBV7-9 to TRBJ1-1; the D is unclear. Deletions cut 4 bases from V and 10 bases from J, with 13 bases between. The CDR3 length is 12 residues. Germline V gives CDR1 SEHNR, CDR2 FQNEAQ (reference sequence). CDR3 amino acids: CASSSGTLLAFF. CDR3 DNA: TGTGCCAGCAGCTCGGGAACTTTACTAGCTTTCTTT.

CDR3 protein: CSVTSGGYYEQYF. Written as DNA, the CDR3 is TGCAGCGTCACTAGCGGGGGGTACTACGAGCAGTACTTC. The chain joins TRBV29-1 to TRBJ2-7; 12 nucleotides match TRBD2. Germline V lookup: CDR1 SQVTM, CDR2 ANQGSEA. J gave up 3 bases and V 6 bases, and 3 bases lay outside the gene matches. The CDR3 has 13 amino acids.

The CDR3 sequence: CSARDSNSNQPQHF. The DNA of the CDR3 is TGCAGTGCTAGAGACAGCAATAGCAATCAGCCCCAGCATTTT. The J gene is TRBJ1-5, the V gene TRBV20-1; D is unresolved. This CDR3 is 14 amino acids long. The ends were cut back, 0 bases at V and 0 bases at J, with 6 bases in the middle. CDR1 is DFQATT, CDR2 SNEGSKA, per germline (reference sequence).

This clonotype was counted a few times. CDR3 coding DNA: TGTGCCACCAGTGATGCCCAGGGAAGGACCGGGGAGCTGTTTTTT. Translating it yields CATSDAQGRTGELFF. The V call is TRBV24-1, the J call TRBJ2-2, with TRBD1 as a possible D gene (5 bases). The CDR3 runs to 15 residues. CDR1 and CDR2 (germline): KGHDR, SFDVKD. V lost 3 bases and J 5 bases, leaving 12 bases between the germline ends.

This clonotype was observed a few times. The chain recombines TRBV12-3 or TRBV12-4 with TRBJ2-7; TRBD1 might be the D (6 bases). CDR3 length: 13 residues. V lost 8 bases to trimming and J lost 6 bases, with 17 bases between them. CDR3 sequence (DNA): TGTGCCAGCTCCTCCCGGGCAGGGGCCGAGCAGTACTTC. Residues: CASSSRAGAEQYF.

The V and J genes are TRBV6-2 or TRBV6-3 and TRBJ2-7, with TRBD2 identical over 10 bases. The CDR3 sequence is 13 residues long. Trimming at V came to 5 bases and at J to 7 bases, leaving 5 bases not matched to a gene. Germline CDR1 reads MNHEY; CDR2 reads SVGEGT. For the CDR3, the DNA is TGTGCCAGCAGTGGGGGACTAGCGCGGGAGCAGTACTTC. Protein sequence: CASSGGLAREQYF.

The rearrangement joins TRBV6-1 to TRBJ1-4; 8 positions agree with TRBD1. This CDR3 contains 13 residues. CDR1 and CDR2 (germline): MNHNS, SASEGT. V gave up 6 bases and J gave up 14 bases; unmatched junction bases: 11. CDR3 in amino acids: CASSRGTGKMLFF. CDR3 DNA: TGTGCCAGCAGCCGCGGGACAGGCAAGATGCTGTTTTTT.

This clonotype was counted a few times. The chain has TRBV20-1 and TRBJ2-3, with 14 bases fitting TRBD2. Per the germline V gene, CDR1 is DFQATT and CDR2 is SNEGSKA (reference sequence). This CDR3 spans 16 amino acids. The V segment lost 7 bases and the J segment 3 bases; nucleotides outside the gene matches: 9. The DNA for the CDR3 is TGCAGTGTTTACCGGACTAGCGGGAGGAGTACAGATACGCAGTATTTT. Translation gives CSVYRTSGRSTDTQYF.

This chain joins TRBV7-9 and TRBJ2-1, with TRBD2 as a possible D gene (6 bases). There are 16 residues in the CDR3. Per germline, CDR1 SEHNR and CDR2 FQNEAQ (reference sequence). Trimming took off 6 bases at V and 3 bases at J, with 18 bases between the two ends. This chain's CDR3 is CASRTPGLTDYNEQFF. Written as DNA, the CDR3 is TGTGCCAGCAGAACCCCGGGACTTACAGACTACAATGAGCAGTTCTTC.

This clonotype has a handful of counts. The rearrangement joins TRBV7-2 to TRBJ2-7, with 8 bases identical to TRBD2. Looked up from germline, CDR1 is SGHTA and CDR2 is FQGNSA. Germline trimming cut 5 bases from V and 3 bases from J; bases unmatched to any gene: 9. The CDR3 has 15 residues. CDR3 bases: TGTGCCAGCAGCCTGGGGGGTAGCGGGAACTACGAGCAGTACTTC. Its translation: CASSLGGSGNYEQYF. The full variable domain, completed using reference TRBV7-2 and TRBJ2-7, is GAGVSQSPSNKVTEKGKDVELRCDPISGHTALYWYRQSLGQGLEFLIYFQGNSAPDKSGLPSDRFSAERTGGSVSTLTIQRTQQEDSAVYLCASSLGGSGNYEQYFGPGTRLTVT.

This clonotype was counted between two and nine times. The J gene is TRBJ1-5, the V gene TRBV12-3 or TRBV12-4, with 8 bases fitting TRBD1. Trimming at V came to 5 bases and at J to 0 bases, leaving 9 bases not matched to a gene. The CDR3 runs to 17 residues. This CDR3 is CASSEDRETYSNQPQHF. The DNA for the CDR3 is TGTGCCAGCAGTGAGGACAGGGAGACCTATAGCAATCAGCCCCAGCATTTT.

This clonotype was seen more than once but under ten times. In DNA, the CDR3 is TGCAGCGTTGAAAACAGGGGGCCCAAGACCCAGTACTTC. It is translated as CSVENRGPKTQYF. The chain uses TRBV29-1 and TRBJ2-5; 9 positions agree with TRBD1. The CDR3 loop spans 13 amino acids. Per germline, CDR1 SQVTM and CDR2 ANQGSEA. The junction had 4 bases not matched to a gene; V was cut back by 2 bases and J by 6 bases.

This clonotype has only a few counts. V usage is TRBV30 and J usage is TRBJ2-7, with D possibly matching TRBD1 (6 bases). Per germline, CDR1 GTSNPN and CDR2 SVGIG (reference sequence). Trimming removed 3 bases at V and 3 bases at J, with 21 bases between. This CDR3 region has 16 residues. The CDR3 DNA reads as TGTGCCTGGAGCAACCCCGGGACAAACCCTATCTACGAGCAGTACTTC. It is translated as CAWSNPGTNPIYEQYF.

This chain joins TRBV30 and TRBJ1-4, with D hard to call. Germline assignment: CDR1 GTSNPN and CDR2 SVGIG (reference sequence). The CDR3 totals 18 residues. V shed 4 bases and J shed 7 bases, with 28 bases lying between them. Here the CDR3 DNA reads TGTGCCTGGACTCTCTCCGGGTGGTCCACCGTTGATGGTGAAAAACTGTTTTTT. Translated: CAWTLSGWSTVDGEKLFF.

This clonotype occurred a few times. The gene calls are TRBV9 and TRBJ2-3; 12 bases are shared with TRBD2. J was trimmed by 3 bases and V by 4 bases; bases with no gene match: 12. Looked up from germline, CDR1 is SGDLS and CDR2 is YYNGEE. CDR3 length: 18 residues. The CDR3 here is CASSPKRLAGVGTDTQYF. DNA of the CDR3: TGTGCCAGCAGCCCTAAGCGACTAGCGGGAGTAGGGACAGATACGCAGTATTTT.

At least ten counts were recorded for this clonotype. The CDR3 reads CASSLAGLTDTQYF. In nucleotides, the CDR3 is TGTGCCAGCAGCTTAGCAGGGTTGACAGATACGCAGTATTTT. The gene calls are TRBV7-6 and TRBJ2-3, with unresolved D. Germline V gene sequence: CDR1 SGHVS, CDR2 FNYEAQ. CDR3 length: 14 residues. The germline V and J ends were trimmed by 0 bases and 3 bases, with 7 bases remaining between them.

This clonotype was counted only a few times. This chain joins TRBV20-1 and TRBJ1-2; 9 nucleotides line up with TRBD1. Germline V CDR1 and CDR2: DFQATT, SNEGSKA (reference sequence). The CDR3 extends over 15 amino acids. Losses at the gene ends were 3 bases for V and 3 bases for J; bases not matched to a gene: 8. DNA for the CDR3: TGCAGTGCTAGTTCGGGACAGGGAAACTACTATGGCTACACCTTC. It translates to CSASSGQGNYYGYTF.